Listed below are T cell receptor beta chains from one sample, sequenced in a study of technical replicates of blood from a handful of donors. This table comes from immunoSEQ multiplex PCR, and its TCRdb copy is limited to in-frame clones, with some not included. The top ten clones hold over 0.35% of a sample with around 70,000 clones, approximately 93% of them seen once. The sequenced sample consisted of T cells isolated from PBMCs. The receptors shown here come from a human donor in good health. Each CDR3 is given with its conserved first and last residue. Fields, in order: clone size, V gene, D gene, J gene, CDR3 DNA, CDR3 protein. The D gene is left open where the match is weak. Clone size is given for some rows only: seen once, a few or many times, or a class if the clone is expanded.

clone_size: once
v_call: TRBV10-3
d_call: TRBD2
j_call: TRBJ2-1
cdr3_nt: TGTGCCATCCTAGCGGGAGGAGCAGTATACAATGAGCAGTTCTTC
cdr3_aa: CAILAGGAVYNEQFF

clone_size: .
v_call: TRBV6-5
d_call: .
j_call: TRBJ1-1
cdr3_nt: TGTGCCAGCAAGGGGCTAGAGGCTGAAGCTTTCTTT
cdr3_aa: CASKGLEAEAFF

clone_size: .
v_call: TRBV6-1
d_call: .
j_call: TRBJ2-7
cdr3_nt: TGTGCCAGCGCCGGGGAGTCGCGGGTACCCTACGAGCAGTACTTC
cdr3_aa: CASAGESRVPYEQYF

clone_size: .
v_call: TRBV28
d_call: .
j_call: TRBJ1-5
cdr3_nt: TGTGCCAGCAGTTTATGGGGCTTTAATCAGCCCCAGCATTTT
cdr3_aa: CASSLWGFNQPQHF

clone_size: .
v_call: TRBV7-9
d_call: .
j_call: TRBJ2-2
cdr3_nt: TGTGCCAGCAGCCAACTAGGCGGGAACACCGGGGAGCTGTTTTTT
cdr3_aa: CASSQLGGNTGELFF

clone_size: once
v_call: TRBV18
d_call: .
j_call: TRBJ1-1
cdr3_nt: TGTGCCAGCTCACCGGACGGACTTGAAGCTTTCTTT
cdr3_aa: CASSPDGLEAFF

clone_size: .
v_call: TRBV28
d_call: TRBD1
j_call: TRBJ1-1
cdr3_nt: TGTGCCAGCAGAAGGGACAGAATCTTGAACACTGAAGCTTTCTTT
cdr3_aa: CASRRDRILNTEAFF

clone_size: .
v_call: TRBV9
d_call: .
j_call: TRBJ2-2
cdr3_nt: TGTGCCAGCAGGAACACCCAGGCCGGGGAGCTGTTTTTT
cdr3_aa: CASRNTQAGELFF

clone_size: .
v_call: TRBV5-1
d_call: .
j_call: TRBJ2-1
cdr3_nt: TGCGCCAGCAGCCTACAATTTAATACGGGTAATGAGCAGTTCTTC
cdr3_aa: CASSLQFNTGNEQFF

clone_size: .
v_call: TRBV29-1
d_call: .
j_call: TRBJ2-2
cdr3_nt: TGCAGCACAGGGGGGGAAGGCACCGGGGAGCTGTTTTTT
cdr3_aa: CSTGGEGTGELFF

clone_size: .
v_call: TRBV28
d_call: .
j_call: TRBJ2-7
cdr3_nt: TGTGCCAGCTTTAGCGGAACCTACGAGCAGTACTTC
cdr3_aa: CASFSGTYEQYF

clone_size: .
v_call: TRBV6-1
d_call: TRBD2
j_call: TRBJ2-7
cdr3_nt: TGTGCCAGCAGTGAGGGACTAGCCACCTCCTACGAGCAGTACTTC
cdr3_aa: CASSEGLATSYEQYF

clone_size: once
v_call: TRBV11-2
d_call: .
j_call: TRBJ2-1
cdr3_nt: TGTGCTAGCTCCTACAATGAGCAGTTCTTC
cdr3_aa: CASSYNEQFF

clone_size: .
v_call: TRBV7-9
d_call: .
j_call: TRBJ2-1
cdr3_nt: TGTGCCAGCAGAGGAGCCTACAATGAGCAGTTCTTC
cdr3_aa: CASRGAYNEQFF

clone_size: .
v_call: TRBV28
d_call: .
j_call: TRBJ2-3
cdr3_nt: TGTGCCAGCAGTAAGAGTGGTGTGGGCGATACGCAGTATTTT
cdr3_aa: CASSKSGVGDTQYF

clone_size: .
v_call: TRBV11-2
d_call: TRBD1
j_call: TRBJ1-5
cdr3_nt: TGTGCCAGCAGCTTAGGGACAGGGAGGTTCAGCAATCAGCCCCAGCATTTT
cdr3_aa: CASSLGTGRFSNQPQHF

clone_size: .
v_call: TRBV7-2
d_call: TRBD1
j_call: TRBJ1-1
cdr3_nt: TGTGCCAGCAGCGTATACAGGGGTACAGGCACTGAAGCTTTCTTT
cdr3_aa: CASSVYRGTGTEAFF

clone_size: .
v_call: TRBV4-1
d_call: .
j_call: TRBJ2-7
cdr3_nt: TGCGCCAGCAGCCCGTTGGGGACTCCCGGTTCGCGGTACTTC
cdr3_aa: CASSPLGTPGSRYF

clone_size: .
v_call: TRBV11-3
d_call: .
j_call: TRBJ1-5
cdr3_nt: TGTGCCAGCAGCTTCGGAGGGTATCGCAATCAGCCCCAGCATTTT
cdr3_aa: CASSFGGYRNQPQHF

clone_size: .
v_call: TRBV7-8
d_call: .
j_call: TRBJ1-2
cdr3_nt: TGTGCCAGCAGCCCAGATAACTATGGCTACACCTTC
cdr3_aa: CASSPDNYGYTF

clone_size: .
v_call: TRBV9
d_call: TRBD1
j_call: TRBJ2-7
cdr3_nt: TGTGCCAGCAGCGTAGAGGGACAGATCACCTACGAGCAGTACTTC
cdr3_aa: CASSVEGQITYEQYF

clone_size: .
v_call: TRBV18
d_call: TRBD1
j_call: TRBJ1-4
cdr3_nt: TGTGCCAGCTCTACACAGGGGGGTAATGAAAAACTGTTTTTT
cdr3_aa: CASSTQGGNEKLFF

clone_size: .
v_call: TRBV5-6
d_call: TRBD1
j_call: TRBJ1-1
cdr3_nt: TGTGCCAGCAGCTTCGGTTTAGGTACAGGGGAGACGGGTGAAGCTTTCTTT
cdr3_aa: CASSFGLGTGETGEAFF

clone_size: .
v_call: TRBV9
d_call: TRBD1
j_call: TRBJ2-7
cdr3_nt: TGTGCCAGCAGTGACCCTAAACAGGGGGAGGTCAACGAGCAGTACTTC
cdr3_aa: CASSDPKQGEVNEQYF

clone_size: .
v_call: TRBV6-5
d_call: .
j_call: TRBJ2-5
cdr3_nt: TGTGCCAGCAGTTACATAGGACAGCCAAAAGCCCAGTACTTC
cdr3_aa: CASSYIGQPKAQYF

clone_size: .
v_call: TRBV6-5
d_call: .
j_call: TRBJ2-5
cdr3_nt: TGTGCCAGCAGTTACTCTGGCGAGACCCAGTACTTC
cdr3_aa: CASSYSGETQYF

clone_size: .
v_call: TRBV10-3
d_call: TRBD1
j_call: TRBJ1-2
cdr3_nt: TGTGCCATCACCGAGGGACAGGGGATCCTTGGCTACACCTTC
cdr3_aa: CAITEGQGILGYTF

clone_size: .
v_call: TRBV11-2
d_call: .
j_call: TRBJ1-1
cdr3_nt: TGTGCCAGCAGCCAATTCAGGGGTAACACTGAAGCTTTCTTT
cdr3_aa: CASSQFRGNTEAFF

clone_size: once
v_call: TRBV4-1
d_call: TRBD1
j_call: TRBJ2-7
cdr3_nt: TGCGCCAGCAGCCAAGAGAGGGACAGTCGCTACGAGCAGTACTTC
cdr3_aa: CASSQERDSRYEQYF

clone_size: .
v_call: TRBV9
d_call: TRBD1
j_call: TRBJ2-7
cdr3_nt: TGTGCCAGCAGCGTAGGGGACAGGGCTTACTACGAGCAGTACTTC
cdr3_aa: CASSVGDRAYYEQYF

clone_size: few
v_call: TRBV4-1
d_call: .
j_call: TRBJ1-1
cdr3_nt: TGCGCCAGCAGCATAACTCCCCCCGTAAGGGAGGGAGCTTTCTTT
cdr3_aa: CASSITPPVREGAFF

clone_size: .
v_call: TRBV9
d_call: .
j_call: TRBJ1-2
cdr3_nt: TGTGCCAGCAGCGTACGGGAGAACTATGGCTACACCTTC
cdr3_aa: CASSVRENYGYTF

clone_size: .
v_call: TRBV30
d_call: TRBD1
j_call: TRBJ1-1
cdr3_nt: TGTGCCTGGAGTCCCGGGACAGGGCGCACTGAAGCTTTCTTT
cdr3_aa: CAWSPGTGRTEAFF

clone_size: .
v_call: TRBV7-9
d_call: .
j_call: TRBJ2-7
cdr3_nt: TGTGCCAGCAGCTTACGTTACGAGCAGTACTTC
cdr3_aa: CASSLRYEQYF

clone_size: .
v_call: TRBV28
d_call: TRBD1
j_call: TRBJ1-4
cdr3_nt: TGTGCCAGCAGGCCTTGGACAGGGGACCTCAGTGGACTGTTTTTT
cdr3_aa: CASRPWTGDLSGLFF

clone_size: .
v_call: TRBV5-1
d_call: .
j_call: TRBJ2-3
cdr3_nt: TGCGCCAGCAGCTTGACTGGACAAGGGCTAAATACGCAGTATTTT
cdr3_aa: CASSLTGQGLNTQYF

clone_size: .
v_call: TRBV30
d_call: .
j_call: TRBJ1-2
cdr3_nt: TGTGCCTGGAGTGCTACTAAACGCCTCAGCGGCTACACCTTC
cdr3_aa: CAWSATKRLSGYTF

clone_size: .
v_call: TRBV6-6
d_call: .
j_call: TRBJ2-1
cdr3_nt: TGTGCCAGCAACAAAGACAATGAGCAGTTCTTC
cdr3_aa: CASNKDNEQFF

clone_size: few
v_call: TRBV29-1
d_call: .
j_call: TRBJ1-1
cdr3_nt: TGCAGCGTTGTTCAGGGGAGGGGTGAAGCTTTCTTT
cdr3_aa: CSVVQGRGEAFF

clone_size: .
v_call: TRBV30
d_call: TRBD1
j_call: TRBJ1-5
cdr3_nt: TGTGCCTGGAGTTCTGGGACAGAGGATCAGCCCCAGCATTTT
cdr3_aa: CAWSSGTEDQPQHF

clone_size: once
v_call: TRBV30
d_call: .
j_call: TRBJ1-3
cdr3_nt: TGTGCCTGGAGTGTTGGCATATATGGAAACACCATATATTTT
cdr3_aa: CAWSVGIYGNTIYF

clone_size: .
v_call: TRBV4-3
d_call: TRBD1
j_call: TRBJ1-1
cdr3_nt: TGCGCCAGCAGCCAGCGGACAGGAGGGGAGATGAACACTGAAGCTTTCTTT
cdr3_aa: CASSQRTGGEMNTEAFF

clone_size: .
v_call: TRBV5-5
d_call: .
j_call: TRBJ1-2
cdr3_nt: TGTGCCAGCAGTACCACAGATTACTATGGCTACACCTTC
cdr3_aa: CASSTTDYYGYTF

clone_size: .
v_call: TRBV9
d_call: .
j_call: TRBJ2-7
cdr3_nt: TGTGCCAGCAGCGAGGGCAGCCGCGGGGAGCAGTACTTC
cdr3_aa: CASSEGSRGEQYF

clone_size: .
v_call: TRBV28
d_call: TRBD2
j_call: TRBJ2-7
cdr3_nt: TGTGCCAGCACCCTTAGCGGGGGCTCCTACGAGCAGTACTTC
cdr3_aa: CASTLSGGSYEQYF

clone_size: .
v_call: TRBV29-1
d_call: .
j_call: TRBJ2-2
cdr3_nt: TGCAGCGTTGTCGGGGGAGACACCGGGGAGCTGTTTTTT
cdr3_aa: CSVVGGDTGELFF

clone_size: .
v_call: TRBV11-3
d_call: .
j_call: TRBJ2-2
cdr3_nt: TGTGCCAGCAGCCCTCAGACGTTGCAGGGGGGGGAGCTGTTTTTT
cdr3_aa: CASSPQTLQGGELFF

clone_size: .
v_call: TRBV5-4
d_call: TRBD2
j_call: TRBJ2-7
cdr3_nt: TGTGCCAGCAGTTACACTAGCGCAACGATCTACGAGCAGTACTTC
cdr3_aa: CASSYTSATIYEQYF

clone_size: .
v_call: TRBV15
d_call: TRBD2
j_call: TRBJ2-7
cdr3_nt: TGTGCCACCAGCAGAGTCTCAGCGGGAGGTCGAGAGCAGTACTTC
cdr3_aa: CATSRVSAGGREQYF

clone_size: .
v_call: TRBV29-1
d_call: .
j_call: TRBJ1-1
cdr3_nt: TGCAGCGTTGACCAGTGGGCTTTCTTT
cdr3_aa: CSVDQWAFF

clone_size: .
v_call: TRBV4-1
d_call: TRBD2
j_call: TRBJ2-2
cdr3_nt: TGCGCCAGCAGCCAAGATCTAACTAGCGGCGGGGAGCTGTTTTTT
cdr3_aa: CASSQDLTSGGELFF

clone_size: once
v_call: TRBV7-2
d_call: .
j_call: TRBJ1-4
cdr3_nt: TGTGCCAGCAGCTTAGGGGGCCAGTGGGAAAAACTGTTTTTT
cdr3_aa: CASSLGGQWEKLFF